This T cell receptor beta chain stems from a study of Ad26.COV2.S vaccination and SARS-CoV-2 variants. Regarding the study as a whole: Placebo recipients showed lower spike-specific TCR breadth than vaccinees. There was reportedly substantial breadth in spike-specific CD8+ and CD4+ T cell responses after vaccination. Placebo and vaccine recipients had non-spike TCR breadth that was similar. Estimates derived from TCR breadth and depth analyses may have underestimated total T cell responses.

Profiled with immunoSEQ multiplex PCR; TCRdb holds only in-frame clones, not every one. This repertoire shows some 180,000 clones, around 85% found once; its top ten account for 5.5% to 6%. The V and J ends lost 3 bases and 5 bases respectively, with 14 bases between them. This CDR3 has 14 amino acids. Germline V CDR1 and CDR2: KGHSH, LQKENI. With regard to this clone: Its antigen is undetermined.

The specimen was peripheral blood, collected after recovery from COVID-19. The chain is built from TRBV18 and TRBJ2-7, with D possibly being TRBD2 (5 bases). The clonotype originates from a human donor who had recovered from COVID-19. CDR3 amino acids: CASSPPAGPNEQYF. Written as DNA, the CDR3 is TGTGCCAGCTCACCCCCGGCGGGTCCCAACGAGCAGTACTTC.